This TCR beta chain was sequenced for a study of T cells in Graves' hyperthyroidism and ophthalmopathy. Findings and limits, study-wide: The model made its ophthalmopathy prediction, and onset followed a median roughly 6.5 months later.

This clonotype has a count of ten or more. Antigen unknown. From RNA transcripts, TCR beta CDR3 regions were amplified. An initial round of RT-PCR targeting the TCR CDR3 relied on the HTBI primer set. TCRdb processed the multiplex PCR reads anew with MiXCR; each CDR3 protein has one entry. The sample contains about 770,000 distinct CDR3 sequences, roughly a sixth of which appear only once. V shed 0 bases and J shed 4 bases, with 16 bases lying between them. CDR1 SGHRS and CDR2 YFSETQ come from the germline V gene. The CDR3 sequence is 16 residues long. The sample taken for sequencing was blood. This chain connects TRBV5-1 to TRBJ1-1; a possible D gene is TRBD1 (6 bases). This TCR came from a woman aged 45-59 years with Graves' hyperthyroidism that later progressed to Graves' ophthalmopathy. The CDR3 DNA reads as TGCGCCAGCAGCTTGGGAGCAGGGGAGGTTTCCACTGAAGCTTTCTTT. It specifies CASSLGAGEVSTEAFF.